The 15 T cell receptor beta chains listed next were all sequenced from one sample in a study of T cell responses to AZD1222 COVID-19 vaccine. Sequenced by immunoSEQ multiplex PCR; TCRdb stores in-frame clones only, minus some. The sample includes about 150,000 clones, less than 95% of them seen just once. Here the sequenced sample was peripheral blood, taken on day 0 of AZD1222 vaccination. Receptors originate from an adult in good health.

This clone was detected a few times. The chain recombines TRBV28 with TRBJ2-7, with TRBD2 identical over 10 bases. This CDR3 spans 13 amino acids. Trimming removed 3 bases from V and 6 bases from J; junction bases left unmatched: 2. Looked up from germline, CDR1 is MDHEN and CDR2 is SYDVKM. Here the CDR3 reads CASSFSGRREQYF. As DNA, the CDR3 is TGTGCCAGCAGTTTTAGCGGGAGGCGCGAGCAGTACTTC.

This chain links TRBV5-1 with TRBJ1-1, with no clear D. CDR3 length: 15 residues. Trimming removed 0 bases from V and 7 bases from J, with 16 bases in between. Germline values: CDR1 SGHRS, CDR2 YFSETQ. In DNA, the CDR3 is TGCGCCAGCAGCTTGGCGTTGCCCAGTCAAGGTGAAGCTTTCTTT. Translated, it gives CASSLALPSQGEAFF.

This clone was observed once. In nucleotides, the CDR3 is TGCGCCAGCAGCCCAGAAGGGGGGGCTGGGGCCAACGTCCTGACTTTC. This codes for CASSPEGGAGANVLTF. This chain links TRBV5-1 with TRBJ2-6, with D possibly being TRBD2 (7 bases). Germline V gene sequence: CDR1 SGHRS, CDR2 YFSETQ. This CDR3 contains 16 residues. The germline V and J ends were trimmed by 4 bases and 2 bases, with 13 bases remaining between them. Variable domain in full (rest from reference TRBV5-1 and TRBJ2-6): KAGVTQTPRYLIKTRGQQVTLSCSPISGHRSVSWYQQTPGQGLQFLFEYFSETQRNKGNFPGRFSGRQFSNSRSEMNVSTLELGDSALYLCASSPEGGAGANVLTFGAGSRLTVL.

This rearrangement joins TRBV7-9 to TRBJ2-2; TRBD2 matches 10 bases. The J segment lost 3 bases and the V segment lost 4 bases, leaving 8 bases of the junction unmatched. The CDR3 is 17 residues long. The germline V gene has CDR1 SEHNR and CDR2 FQNEAQ (reference sequence). CDR3: CASSSPRAGGDTGELFF. CDR3 nucleotides: TGTGCCAGCAGCTCACCCCGAGCGGGAGGGGACACCGGGGAGCTGTTTTTT. The full variable domain, in which reference TRBV7-9 and TRBJ2-2 provide the parts outside the CDR3, is DTGVSQNPRHKITKRGQNVTFRCDPISEHNRLYWYRQTLGQGPEFLTYFQNEAQLEKSRLLSDRFSAERPKGSFSTLEIQRTEQGDSAMYLCASSSPRAGGDTGELFFGEGSRLTVL.

The chain uses TRBV3-1 (or the pseudogene TRBV3-2) and TRBJ2-5; 7 bases match TRBD1. Germline-derived CDR1 and CDR2 are LGHDT and YNNKEL (reference sequence). Trimming took 3 bases from V and 5 from J; bases not matched to a gene: 18. CDR3 length equals 18 residues. The CDR3 coding sequence is TGTGCCAGCAGCCATCTTTTGGCAGGGGGAAGCGCAGGGGAGACCCAGTACTTC. Amino acid sequence: CASSHLLAGGSAGETQYF.

The gene calls are TRBV6-4 and TRBJ2-2; D tentatively reads TRBD1 or TRBD2 (5 bases each). Trimming stripped 4 bases from V and 2 bases from J, with 14 bases between. Germline V gives CDR1 MRHNA, CDR2 SNTAGT. This CDR3 has 16 amino acids. CDR3 sequence (DNA): TGTGCCAGCAGTGCCCTGGGCAGGGACAACACCGGGGAGCTGTTTTTT. This gives the protein CASSALGRDNTGELFF.

The chain's CDR3 is CASSVSGTSATEQYF. The DNA of the CDR3 is TGTGCCAGCAGCGTGTCCGGGACTAGCGCAACCGAGCAGTACTTC. The V gene is TRBV11-1, the J gene TRBJ2-7; 10 bases align to TRBD2. V was clipped by 5 bases and J by 6 bases; unmatched bases: 10. Germline lookup yields CDR1 SGHAT and CDR2 FQDESV (reference sequence). CDR3 size: 15 residues.

This clone has only one observation. The chain combines TRBV5-4 with TRBJ2-7; 10 nucleotides line up with TRBD2. CDR1 is SGHNT and CDR2 is YYREEE in the germline V gene (reference sequence). With 5 bases clipped from V and 0 bases from J, the junction kept 5 bases outside the gene matches. CDR3 length: 15 amino acids. CDR3 sequence (DNA): TGTGCCAGCAGGTATAGCGGGGGGCCCTCCTACGAGCAGTACTTC. Protein sequence: CASRYSGGPSYEQYF.

The rearrangement uses TRBV29-1 and TRBJ1-2, with 9 bases matching TRBD1. CDR3 length: 19 residues. CDR1 and CDR2 (germline): SQVTM, ANQGSEA. Unmatched junction bases numbered 18, after V lost 0 bases and J lost 4 bases. The CDR3 loop is CSVEDLTNRGPRYGYGYTF. For the CDR3, the DNA is TGCAGCGTTGAAGATCTTACTAACAGGGGGCCTCGCTATGGCTATGGCTACACCTTC.

The chain has TRBV19 and TRBJ1-1; D is possibly TRBD1 (5 bases). This CDR3 region has 16 residues. The germline gives CDR1 LNHDA, CDR2 SQIVND (reference sequence). Trimming took off 7 bases at V and 1 base at J, with 19 bases between the two ends. The CDR3 DNA sequence: TGTGCCAGTACCCGTAGGGCAGCTGGGGGGAACACTGAAGCTTTCTTT. It encodes CASTRRAAGGNTEAFF.

The chain links TRBV5-6 to TRBJ1-1; no reliable D call. Germline loops: CDR1 SGHDT, CDR2 YYEEEE. This CDR3 contains 14 residues. Trimming took off 0 bases at V and 1 base at J, with 7 bases between the two ends. CDR3 nucleotide sequence: TGTGCCAGCAGCTTGGGGGGAAGGAACACTGAAGCTTTCTTT. Its protein product is CASSLGGRNTEAFF.

V is TRBV19 and J is TRBJ2-2; D unresolved. The germline gives CDR1 LNHDA, CDR2 SQIVND (reference sequence). V was trimmed by 9 bases and J by 3 bases, leaving 5 bases between them. The CDR3 length is 11 residues. Written as DNA, the CDR3 is TGTGCCAGCGACGACACCGGGGAGCTGTTTTTT. Translated, it gives CASDDTGELFF. Supplemented by reference TRBV19 and TRBJ2-2, the full variable domain reads DGGITQSPKYLFRKEGQNVTLSCEQNLNHDAMYWYRQDPGQGLRLIYYSQIVNDFQKGDIAEGYSVSREKKESFPLTVTSAQKNPTAFYLCASDDTGELFFGEGSRLTVL.

V is TRBV5-1 and J is TRBJ2-3, with 8 bases aligning to TRBD2. J lost 0 bases, V lost 0 bases, and 12 bases had no gene match. Per germline, CDR1 SGHRS and CDR2 YFSETQ. The CDR3 has 19 residues. For the CDR3, the DNA is TGCGCCAGCAGCTTGGATCTAAGCGGGGGTTTTACTAGCACAGATACGCAGTATTTT. This sequence encodes CASSLDLSGGFTSTDTQYF.

The V gene is TRBV2, the J gene TRBJ2-7, with 8 nucleotides matching TRBD2. The CDR3 loop spans 13 amino acids. V lost 8 bases to trimming and J lost 2 bases; unmatched junction nucleotides: 5. Germline V gene data show CDR1 as SNHLY and CDR2 as FYNNEI. The CDR3 spells CASETSVAYEQYF. CDR3 in DNA: TGTGCCAGCGAGACTAGCGTTGCCTACGAGCAGTACTTC.

This clone was detected only once. The chain recombines TRBV6-5 with TRBJ2-3; D possibly corresponds to TRBD2 (7 bases). V lost 8 bases to trimming and J lost 8 bases, with 11 bases between them. The CDR3 consists of 11 residues. Germline CDR1 reads MNHEY; CDR2 reads SVGAGI. In DNA, the CDR3 is TGTGCCAGCCGCGGGGGCTTTACGCAGTATTTT. The encoded protein is CASRGGFTQYF.